A single sample gave rise to the 20 T cell receptor beta chains below, sequenced in a study of cytomegalovirus exposure and HLA in healthy donors. Primers included in the PCR were 60 Vbeta and 13 Jbeta primers. Only in-frame clones appear in the TCRdb table, and some are missing; sequencing was by immunoSEQ multiplex PCR. The sample totals more than 95,000 clones. What was sequenced was PBMCs. All receptors come from a man aged 30-40 years in good health and CMV-seronegative.

V usage is TRBV7-2 and J usage is TRBJ2-1, with TRBD1 matching over 7 bases. V lost 1 base and J lost 6; bases outside the gene matches: 3. Per the germline V gene, CDR1 is SGHTA and CDR2 is FQGNSA. The CDR3 sequence is 14 residues long. This CDR3 reads CASSLVGDSNEQFF. CDR3 DNA: TGTGCCAGCAGCTTAGTCGGGGACAGCAATGAGCAGTTCTTC.

V gene TRBV5-1 combines with J gene TRBJ2-3; TRBD2 matches at 7 bases. The CDR3 consists of 16 residues. Germline V CDR1 and CDR2: SGHRS, YFSETQ. Unmatched junction bases numbered 8, after V lost 2 bases and J lost 2 bases. CDR3 sequence: CASSLGAGLNTDTQYF. The CDR3 nucleotides are TGCGCCAGCAGCTTAGGAGCGGGGCTGAACACAGATACGCAGTATTTT.

The chain has TRBV4-1 and TRBJ1-2; 7 nucleotides align to TRBD1. This CDR3 comprises 15 residues. In germline, CDR1 is MGHRA, CDR2 YSYEKL. J gave up 7 bases and V 2 bases, and 10 bases lay outside the gene matches. DNA of the CDR3: TGCGCCAGCAGCCAATGGAGACAGGGAGTTCCTGGCTACACCTTC. It encodes CASSQWRQGVPGYTF.

The chain employs TRBV18 and TRBJ2-7; 7 bases fit TRBD1. Germline trimming cut 2 bases from V and 3 bases from J; bases unmatched to any gene: 10. Germline loops: CDR1 KGHSH, CDR2 LQKENI. CDR3 size: 16 residues. The CDR3 loop reads CASSPSMGTAHYEQYF. The CDR3 DNA reads as TGTGCCAGCTCACCATCAATGGGGACAGCTCACTACGAGCAGTACTTC.

V and J are TRBV7-2 and TRBJ1-2, with D perhaps TRBD1 (5 bases). The CDR3 consists of 17 residues. Germline lookup yields CDR1 SGHTA and CDR2 FQGNSA. V lost 1 base to trimming and J lost 4 bases, with 19 bases between them. CDR3 sequence reads: CASSLVVPSTVTYGYTF. The CDR3 nucleotides read TGTGCCAGCAGCTTAGTGGTCCCGTCGACAGTGACCTATGGCTACACCTTC.

The V and J genes are TRBV5-1 and TRBJ2-5; TRBD2 agrees at 11 bases. CDR1 is SGHRS and CDR2 is YFSETQ in the germline V gene. CDR3 length: 15 amino acids. After removal of 1 base from V and 1 base from J, the junction contained 0 bases not matched to a gene. The chain's CDR3 is CASSLTSGGQETQYF. The CDR3 nucleotides are TGCGCCAGCAGCTTGACTAGCGGGGGCCAAGAGACCCAGTACTTC. Complete variable domain (other parts from reference TRBV5-1 and TRBJ2-5): KAGVTQTPRYLIKTRGQQVTLSCSPISGHRSVSWYQQTPGQGLQFLFEYFSETQRNKGNFPGRFSGRQFSNSRSEMNVSTLELGDSALYLCASSLTSGGQETQYFGPGTRLLVL.

The gene calls are TRBV6-5 and TRBJ1-1, with TRBD1 as a possible D gene (6 bases). The CDR3 is 13 residues long. V dropped 6 bases and J dropped 1 base, with 9 bases sitting between them. Germline V gives CDR1 MNHEY, CDR2 SVGAGI. CDR3 residues: CASSPGQNTEAFF. The CDR3 DNA reads TGTGCCAGCAGCCCGGGACAGAACACTGAAGCTTTCTTT.

A word on this clone: At one of its ends the junction is not consistent with the germline gene, which may arise from a read error. The chain links TRBV7-9 to TRBJ2-3; the D gene is possibly TRBD2 (6 bases). Germline CDR1 and CDR2: SEHNR and FQNEAQ (reference sequence). The CDR3 sequence is 12 residues long. This CDR3 is CASSSDYLEFRF. The CDR3 DNA is TGTGCCAGCAGCTCGGACTACCTCGAGTTCAGATTT.

V is TRBV6-5 and J is TRBJ2-3; 11 bases map to TRBD2. CDR1 and CDR2 (germline): MNHEY, SVGAGI. The CDR3 sequence is 15 residues long. The V segment lost 6 bases and the J segment 3 bases; nucleotides outside the gene matches: 5. The CDR3 nucleotides read TGTGCCAGCAGGGCGGGACTAGCGGCGACAGATACGCAGTATTTT. It specifies CASRAGLAATDTQYF.

V usage is TRBV5-4 and J usage is TRBJ2-1; D unresolved. The CDR3 loop spans 16 amino acids. Germline CDR1 is SGHNT and CDR2 is YYREEE (reference sequence). With 3 bases removed from V and 0 bases from J, the gap between germline ends came to 13 bases. The CDR3 DNA reads as TGTGCCAGCAGCTATCTACCCCGGAGCTCCTACAATGAGCAGTTCTTC. Protein sequence: CASSYLPRSSYNEQFF.

The CDR3 reads CAWSQGAAGEKLFF. The CDR3 bases are TGTGCCTGGAGCCAGGGGGCGGCAGGTGAAAAACTGTTTTTT. V gene TRBV30 combines with J gene TRBJ1-4, with 8 bases that match TRBD1. V lost 3 bases to trimming and J lost 7 bases; unmatched junction nucleotides: 7. This CDR3 is built from 14 residues. The germline CDR1 and CDR2 sequences are GTSNPN and SVGIG (reference sequence).

This sequence joins TRBV11-2 and TRBJ1-2; a possible D gene is TRBD1 (6 bases). Germline V gives CDR1 SGHAT, CDR2 FQNNGV. This CDR3 region has 15 residues. V was trimmed by 2 bases and J by 3 bases, leaving 13 bases between them. The CDR3 coding sequence is TGTGCCAGCAGCTTAACTTCCGAGGGGGACTATGGCTACACCTTC. Residues: CASSLTSEGDYGYTF.

CDR3 sequence reads: CAWILAGGTGELFF. Here the CDR3 DNA reads TGTGCCTGGATTCTAGCGGGAGGCACCGGGGAGCTGTTTTTT. The chain joins TRBV30 to TRBJ2-2, with 11 nucleotides matching TRBD2. CDR1 is GTSNPN and CDR2 is SVGIG in the germline V gene (reference sequence). CDR3 length: 14 amino acids. J was trimmed by 4 bases and V by 4 bases; bases with no gene match: 2.

The chain combines TRBV5-5 with TRBJ2-5; no clear D gene. V lost 2 bases and J 2 bases, leaving 10 bases between the germline ends. The CDR3 loop spans 14 amino acids. From germline, CDR1 is SGHKS and CDR2 YYEKEE (reference sequence). The CDR3 nucleotides read TGTGCCAGCAGCTTCGCCAGTTCACAAGAGACCCAGTACTTC. Residues: CASSFASSQETQYF.

The chain carries TRBV4-3 and TRBJ2-1; 7 bases are shared with TRBD1. The J segment lost 4 bases and the V segment lost 4 bases, leaving 7 bases of the junction unmatched. CDR1 is LGHNA, CDR2 YSLEER, per germline. This CDR3 has 15 residues. The CDR3 DNA follows: TGCGCCAGCAGCCTTGACAGGGATCCATACAATGAGCAGTTCTTC. Its translation is CASSLDRDPYNEQFF.

This chain connects TRBV6-5 to TRBJ2-2; 9 bases agree with TRBD1. This CDR3 spans 15 amino acids. The germline V gene encodes CDR1 MNHEY and CDR2 SVGAGI. V was pared by 5 bases and J by 2 bases, with 3 bases of the junction left unmatched. CDR3 sequence (DNA): TGTGCCAGCAGTCCACAGGGGGCCAACACCGGGGAGCTGTTTTTT. Its translation is CASSPQGANTGELFF.

This sequence joins TRBV30 and TRBJ2-3; 13 nucleotides agree with TRBD2. The length of the CDR3 is 18 residues. CDR1 is GTSNPN, CDR2 SVGIG, per germline (reference sequence). V gave up 4 bases and J gave up 0 bases; unmatched junction bases: 10. The DNA for the CDR3 is TGTGCCTGGAATTCCGGGACTAGCGGGGAGATAAGCACAGATACGCAGTATTTT. Protein sequence: CAWNSGTSGEISTDTQYF.

The gene calls are TRBV28 and TRBJ1-2, with D possibly matching TRBD1 (6 bases). The CDR3 consists of 15 residues. The germline V and J ends were trimmed by 3 bases and 4 bases, with 15 bases remaining between them. Looked up from germline, CDR1 is MDHEN and CDR2 is SYDVKM. The CDR3 loop reads CASSLGMDSSYGYTF. The CDR3 DNA is TGTGCCAGCAGTTTGGGTATGGACAGTAGCTATGGCTACACCTTC.

The chain joins TRBV30 to TRBJ1-2, with a possible D match to TRBD1 (5 bases). The CDR3 consists of 11 residues. In germline, CDR1 is GTSNPN, CDR2 SVGIG (reference sequence). V lost 5 bases, J lost 8 bases, and 12 bases lay in between. The DNA of the CDR3 is TGTGCCTGGTCGGGGGGAATAGGCTACACCTTC. Translation gives CAWSGGIGYTF.

This chain joins TRBV5-1 and TRBJ1-5, with TRBD1 identical over 8 bases. The CDR3 consists of 13 residues. Trimming removed 4 bases from V and 7 bases from J; junction bases left unmatched: 4. From germline, CDR1 is SGHRS and CDR2 YFSETQ. The chain's CDR3 is CASSVQGGQPQHF. CDR3 in DNA: TGCGCCAGCAGCGTACAGGGGGGGCAGCCCCAGCATTTT.